These 22 T cell receptor beta chains were all obtained from the same sample, sequenced in a study of blood T cell repertoires in COVID-19. Method: immunoSEQ multiplex PCR; TCRdb's copy keeps in-frame clones and lacks some. The sample lists about 45,000 clones, around four fifths occurring once. Sequencing used peripheral blood. These receptors were taken from a human donor in a cohort sampled during active COVID-19.

The J gene is TRBJ1-2, the V gene TRBV4-3; 8 bases align to TRBD1. This CDR3 region has 17 residues. V shed 0 bases, J shed 5 bases, and the junction held 11 bases outside the gene matches. Germline CDR1 and CDR2: LGHNA and YSLEER. CDR3 amino acids: CASSQDSSGGIRYGYTF. CDR3 bases: TGCGCCAGCAGCCAAGATAGCTCAGGGGGCATTAGGTATGGCTACACCTTC.

The genes are TRBV10-1 and TRBJ2-5, with 8 bases identical to TRBD2. This CDR3 contains 15 residues. Germline CDR1 is WNHNN and CDR2 is SYGVQD (reference sequence). The J segment lost 5 bases and the V segment lost 0 bases, leaving 5 bases of the junction unmatched. CDR3: CASSESLAGRETQYF. CDR3 coding DNA: TGCGCCAGCAGTGAGTCCCTAGCGGGCCGGGAGACCCAGTACTTC.

The CDR3 loop is CASSLPPAPMEETQYF. The CDR3 bases are TGTGCCAGCAGTCTCCCCCCCGCTCCAATGGAGGAGACCCAGTACTTC. The chain couples TRBV7-2 to TRBJ2-5; D remains ambiguous. V was pared by 6 bases and J by 5 bases, with 22 bases between. Per germline, CDR1 SGHTA and CDR2 FQGNSA. The CDR3 has 16 residues.

This chain connects TRBV19 to TRBJ2-7; the match to TRBD2 covers 11 bases. The V gene's germline CDR1 is LNHDA and CDR2 SQIVND (reference sequence). V gave up 7 bases and J gave up 2 bases; unmatched junction bases: 7. CDR3 length: 15 residues. CDR3 protein: CASTALAGGTYEQYF. The CDR3 DNA reads TGTGCCAGTACGGCCCTAGCGGGGGGAACCTACGAGCAGTACTTC.

In this sample, this clone turned up a few times. CDR3 in amino acids: CASSVGSGGNTDTQYF. For the CDR3, the DNA is TGTGCCAGCAGCGTAGGGAGCGGGGGCAACACAGATACGCAGTATTTT. The chain recombines TRBV9 with TRBJ2-3, with 8 bases matching TRBD2. The ends lost 0 bases at V and 2 bases at J; junction bases unmatched: 5. CDR1 and CDR2 (germline): SGDLS, YYNGEE. This CDR3 comprises 16 residues.

The DNA for the CDR3 is TGTGCCAGCAGGCCTTCTAGGCCATTTGGCTACACCTTC. Protein: CASRPSRPFGYTF. The chain is built from TRBV6-5 and TRBJ1-2; D gene uncertain. Trimming removed 6 bases at V and 7 bases at J, with 15 bases between. The CDR3 totals 13 residues. The V gene's germline CDR1 is MNHEY and CDR2 SVGAGI.

The chain carries TRBV3-1 (or the pseudogene TRBV3-2) and TRBJ2-1, with D unresolved. The CDR3 covers 13 residues. The germline V and J ends were trimmed by 3 bases and 6 bases, with 9 bases remaining between them. Germline V lookup: CDR1 LGHDT, CDR2 YNNKEL (reference sequence). The CDR3 spells CASSQGYFNEQFF. For the CDR3, the DNA is TGTGCCAGCAGCCAGGGCTATTTCAATGAGCAGTTCTTC.

J is TRBJ2-5 and V is TRBV2; TRBD2 matches 15 bases. The CDR3 has 16 residues. The germline CDR1 and CDR2 sequences are SNHLY and FYNNEI. V lost 4 bases to trimming and J lost 5 bases; unmatched junction nucleotides: 5. The CDR3 region is CASSGTSGGAMETQYF. For the CDR3, the DNA is TGTGCCAGCAGTGGGACTAGCGGGGGGGCCATGGAGACCCAGTACTTC.

V gene TRBV2 combines with J gene TRBJ1-6; possibly TRBD1 for D (5 bases). The CDR3 contains 17 residues. In germline, CDR1 is SNHLY, CDR2 FYNNEI. The V and J ends lost 5 bases and 6 bases respectively, with 20 bases between them. The CDR3 region is CASSYLPRGSSNSPLHF. The CDR3 region has the DNA TGTGCCAGCAGTTACCTCCCACGGGGGAGTAGTAATTCACCCCTCCACTTT.

This rearrangement joins TRBV7-8 to TRBJ1-2; weak D call: TRBD1 (6 bases). CDR3 length: 16 amino acids. Trimming took off 5 bases at V and 0 bases at J, with 16 bases between the two ends. CDR1 is SGHVS, CDR2 FQNEAQ, per germline. The CDR3, as DNA: TGTGCCAGCAGCCTAGTAGGGGACACATCTAACTATGGCTACACCTTC. It translates to CASSLVGDTSNYGYTF.

This clone was recorded a few times. The chain links TRBV3-1 (or the pseudogene TRBV3-2) to TRBJ1-2; unclear D gene. Trimming shortened V by 5 bases and J by 8 bases, and 12 bases separated the two germline ends. Germline V gene sequence: CDR1 LGHDT, CDR2 YNNKEL (reference sequence). The CDR3 covers 12 residues. CDR3 residues: CASSSTFSGYTF. CDR3 bases: TGTGCCAGCAGCAGCACGTTTAGCGGCTACACCTTC.

For the CDR3, the DNA is TGTGCCAGTAGTATATCTGTGACTAGCGGGGGTTCCTGGGAAAACATTCAGTACTTC. Translation gives CASSISVTSGGSWENIQYF. The chain is built from TRBV19 and TRBJ2-4; 12 positions agree with TRBD2. This CDR3 is 19 amino acids long. Germline V CDR1 and CDR2: LNHDA, SQIVND (reference sequence). Trimming cost V 2 bases and J 5 bases; bases outside gene matches: 13.

The CDR3 DNA reads TGTGCCAGCAGTTACGACAGGGGACCGTATACTGAAAAACTGTTTTTT. It codes for CASSYDRGPYTEKLFF. The V and J genes are TRBV6-2 or TRBV6-3 and TRBJ1-4; 8 positions agree with TRBD1. Germline V CDR1 and CDR2: MNHEY, SVGEGT. The V and J ends lost 2 bases and 7 bases, in that order; junction bases with no gene match: 9. The CDR3 runs to 16 residues.

The chain couples TRBV12-3 or TRBV12-4 to TRBJ1-1, with TRBD1 as a possible D gene (6 bases). The length of the CDR3 is 13 residues. V lost 6 bases to trimming and J lost 4 bases, with 12 bases between them. CDR3 in amino acids: CASRPTGSTEAFF. The CDR3 region has the DNA TGTGCCAGCAGGCCAACAGGGAGCACTGAAGCTTTCTTT.

The chain couples TRBV28 to TRBJ2-5; D is unresolved. The V and J ends lost 6 bases and 0 bases respectively, with 14 bases between them. The CDR3 runs 15 residues. CDR1 and CDR2 (germline): MDHEN, SYDVKM. Here the CDR3 reads CASSQVTEYQETQYF. The CDR3, as DNA: TGTGCCAGCAGCCAGGTCACCGAGTACCAAGAGACCCAGTACTTC.

The chain recombines TRBV7-9 with TRBJ2-5; D may be TRBD2 (5 bases). V gave up 2 bases and J gave up 5 bases, with 15 bases separating them. Germline-derived CDR1 and CDR2 are SEHNR and FQNEAQ (reference sequence). The CDR3 consists of 15 residues. The chain's CDR3 is CASSLFMRVRETQYF. In DNA, the CDR3 is TGTGCCAGCAGCTTATTTATGAGGGTGCGGGAGACCCAGTACTTC.

This chain links TRBV6-4 with TRBJ1-2; 8 bases map to TRBD1. Germline V CDR1 and CDR2: MRHNA, SNTAGT. CDR3 length equals 14 residues. The V gene end was trimmed by 4 bases and the J gene end by 8 bases; junction bases not matched to a gene: 9. CDR3 loop: CASSVQTGVGGYTF. The DNA of the CDR3 is TGTGCCAGCAGTGTACAGACAGGGGTGGGAGGCTACACCTTC.

V gene TRBV18 combines with J gene TRBJ1-6, with a possible D match to TRBD1 (6 bases). The V gene lost 3 bases and the J gene lost 6 bases, with 12 bases spanning the gap. There are 15 residues in the CDR3. Germline loops: CDR1 KGHSH, CDR2 LQKENI. CDR3 nucleotides: TGTGCCAGCTCACCCGAACAGGGTTCTAATTCACCCCTCCACTTT. This gives the protein CASSPEQGSNSPLHF. Supplemented by reference TRBV18 and TRBJ1-6, the full variable domain reads NAGVMQNPRHLVRRRGQEARLRCSPMKGHSHVYWYRQLPEEGLKFMVYLQKENIIDESGMPKERFSAEFPKEGPSILRIQQVVRGDSAAYFCASSPEQGSNSPLHFGNGTRLTVT.

The chain links TRBV20-1 to TRBJ2-6; D is unclear. This CDR3 spans 15 amino acids. The V gene's germline CDR1 is DFQATT and CDR2 SNEGSKA (reference sequence). V gave up 3 bases and J gave up 0 bases, with 9 bases separating them. The CDR3 sequence is CSASQSSSGANVLTF. In nucleotides, the CDR3 is TGCAGTGCTAGTCAGTCTTCCTCTGGGGCCAACGTCCTGACTTTC.

The J gene is TRBJ1-2, the V gene TRBV6-6; the match to TRBD1 covers 9 bases. Unmatched junction bases numbered 2, after V lost 5 bases and J lost 4 bases. CDR1 and CDR2 from the germline V gene are MNHNY and SVGAGI (reference sequence). CDR3 size: 13 residues. The CDR3 DNA is TGTGCCAGCAGTACAGGGGGCTTCTATGGCTACACCTTC. Protein: CASSTGGFYGYTF.

The chain employs TRBV7-8 and TRBJ2-3; D not resolved. CDR1 is SGHVS and CDR2 is FQNEAQ in the germline V gene. V lost 5 bases and J 5 bases, leaving 11 bases between the germline ends. The CDR3 length is 13 residues. The CDR3 sequence is CASSRLVGDTQYF. The CDR3 DNA sequence: TGTGCCAGCAGCCGATTAGTTGGAGATACGCAGTATTTT.

The chain uses TRBV30 and TRBJ2-1; 11 positions agree with TRBD1. Germline V gene lookup returns CDR1 GTSNPN and CDR2 SVGIG (reference sequence). J gave up 7 bases and V 3 bases, and 11 bases lay outside the gene matches. The CDR3 spans 16 residues. CDR3 amino acids: CAWRGQGVMFRNEQFF. CDR3 coding DNA: TGTGCCTGGAGGGGACAGGGGGTCATGTTTAGGAATGAGCAGTTCTTC.